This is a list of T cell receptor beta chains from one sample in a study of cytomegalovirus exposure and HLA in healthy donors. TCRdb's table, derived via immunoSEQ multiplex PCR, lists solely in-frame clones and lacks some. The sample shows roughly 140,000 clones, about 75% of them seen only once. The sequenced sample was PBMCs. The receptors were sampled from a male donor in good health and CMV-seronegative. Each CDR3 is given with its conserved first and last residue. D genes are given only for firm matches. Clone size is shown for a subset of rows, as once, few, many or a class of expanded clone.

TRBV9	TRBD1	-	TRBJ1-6	TGTGCCAGCAGCTCCCGGGACAGAGCAAATTCACCCCTCCACTTT	CASSSRDRANSPLHF
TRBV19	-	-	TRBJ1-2	TGTGCCAGTAGTATCTCCAGTCCGCTCTATGGCTACACCTTC	CASSISSPLYGYTF
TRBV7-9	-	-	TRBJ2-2	TGTTCCAGCAGCTTACCCGGCGGGTCGAACACCGGGGAGCTGTTTTTT	CSSSLPGGSNTGELFF
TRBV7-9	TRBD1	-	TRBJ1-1	TGTGCCAGCGGGACAGGGTCGGCTGAAGCTTTCTTT	CASGTGSAEAFF
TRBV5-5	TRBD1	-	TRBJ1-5	TGTGCCAGCAGCCCGGGGGACAGTAGCAATCAGCCCCAGCATTTT	CASSPGDSSNQPQHF
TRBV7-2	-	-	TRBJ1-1	TGTGCCAGCAGCTTAGGGACAGTGAACACTGAAGCTTTCTTT	CASSLGTVNTEAFF
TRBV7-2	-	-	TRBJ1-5	TGTGCCAGCAGCTTAGCCCCAAATCAGCCCCAGCATTTT	CASSLAPNQPQHF
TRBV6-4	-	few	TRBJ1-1	TGTGCCAGCAGTGACTCAGACAGCACTGAAGCTTTCTTT	CASSDSDSTEAFF
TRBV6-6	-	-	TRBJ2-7	TGTGCCAGCAGTTACTTTCCAGGCACCTACGAGCAGTACTTC	CASSYFPGTYEQYF
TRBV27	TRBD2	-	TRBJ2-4	TGTGCCAGCAGTTTAAGCGGGACCAAAAACATTCAGTACTTC	CASSLSGTKNIQYF
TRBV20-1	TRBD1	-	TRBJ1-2	TGCAGTGCCTCGACAGGGGATCGCTACACCTTC	CSASTGDRYTF
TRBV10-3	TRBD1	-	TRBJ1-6	TGTGCCATCAGTGAATCCGGGACAGGAGCGGGTTCACCCCTCCACTTT	CAISESGTGAGSPLHF
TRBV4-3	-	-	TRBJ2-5	TGCGCCAGCAGCCAAGACAGGGGTGAGACCCAGTACTTC	CASSQDRGETQYF
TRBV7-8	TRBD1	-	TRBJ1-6	TGTGCCAGCAGCCGCACAGGGGCGACAAGCTCCTATAATTCACCCCTCCACTTT	CASSRTGATSSYNSPLHF
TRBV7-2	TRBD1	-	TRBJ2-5	TGTGCCAGCAGCCCGAACAGGGGTAGGGAGACCCAGTACTTC	CASSPNRGRETQYF
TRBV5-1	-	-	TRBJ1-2	TGCGCCAGCAGCTCGGAGGGGTTTTATGGCTACACCTTC	CASSSEGFYGYTF
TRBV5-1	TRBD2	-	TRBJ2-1	TGCGCCAGCAGCTTGGACGGGGGGGGCTACAATGAGCAGTTCTTC	CASSLDGGGYNEQFF
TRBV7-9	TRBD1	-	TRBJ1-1	TGTTCCAGCAGCTTAGGGGACAGGGGATTTATGAACACTGAAGCTTTCTTT	CSSSLGDRGFMNTEAFF
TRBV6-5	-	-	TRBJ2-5	TGTGCCAGCACCCAAAAGCAGACCCAGTACTTC	CASTQKQTQYF
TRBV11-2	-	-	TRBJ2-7	TGTGCCAGCAGCACCGGAGGGACCTACGAGCAGTACTTC	CASSTGGTYEQYF
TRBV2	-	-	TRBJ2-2	TGTGCCAGCACGGGCAGGGGAAGTCGGAACACCGGGGAGCTGTTTTTT	CASTGRGSRNTGELFF
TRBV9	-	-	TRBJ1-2	TGTGCCAGCAGCGTAGACACAGGGACATATGGCTACACCTTC	CASSVDTGTYGYTF
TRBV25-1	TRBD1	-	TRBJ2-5	TGTGCCAGCAGTGACGCCAGGACAGGCGGGACCCAGTACTTC	CASSDARTGGTQYF
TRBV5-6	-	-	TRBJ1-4	TGTGCCAGCAGCTCACACAGCTTCCGGGGGGCAACTAATGAAAAACTGTTTTTT	CASSSHSFRGATNEKLFF
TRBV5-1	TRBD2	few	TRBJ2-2	TGCGCCAGCAGCTGGGGTACGGGGGGCACCGGGGAGCTGTTTTTT	CASSWGTGGTGELFF
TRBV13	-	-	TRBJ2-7	TGTGCCAGCAGCTTAGGCCGCTCCTACGAGCAGTACTTC	CASSLGRSYEQYF
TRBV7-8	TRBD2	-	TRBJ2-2	TGTGCCAGCACTAGCGGGGGGCTATACACCGGGGAGCTGTTTTTT	CASTSGGLYTGELFF
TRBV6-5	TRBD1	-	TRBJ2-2	TGTGCCAGCCTCAGCGGACAGGGGGCGTTTGGGGAGCTGTTTTTT	CASLSGQGAFGELFF
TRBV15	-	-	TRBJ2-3	TGTGCCACCTCGGGACAAGTCACAGATACGCAGTATTTT	CATSGQVTDTQYF
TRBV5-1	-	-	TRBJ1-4	TGCGCCAGCAGCTTGGGCAGTGACTCAACTAATGAAAAACTGTTTTTT	CASSLGSDSTNEKLFF
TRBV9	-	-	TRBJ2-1	TGTGCCAGCAGCGTAGCTGGCCGCTACAATGAGCAGTTCTTC	CASSVAGRYNEQFF
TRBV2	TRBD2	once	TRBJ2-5	TGTGCCAGCAGTGAAACTAGCGGAGAAGAGACCCAGTACTTC	CASSETSGEETQYF
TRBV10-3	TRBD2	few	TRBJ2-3	TGTGCCATCAGGGCGGGACTAGCGGCCACAGATACGCAGTATTTT	CAIRAGLAATDTQYF
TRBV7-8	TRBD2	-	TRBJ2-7	TGTGCCAGCAGCTCGCGACTAGCGGGGTCCTACGAGCAGTACTTC	CASSSRLAGSYEQYF
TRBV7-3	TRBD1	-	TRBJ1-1	TGTGCCAGCAGCTTAACTGGGGGGCGGACAGGGGAAGCTTTCTTT	CASSLTGGRTGEAFF
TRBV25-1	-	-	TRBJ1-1	TGTGCCAGCAGGAGGGATACGAACACTGAAGCTTTCTTT	CASRRDTNTEAFF
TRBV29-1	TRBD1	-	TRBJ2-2	TGCAGCGTGGGGGGGGACAGGGTGTACACCGGGGAGCTGTTTTTT	CSVGGDRVYTGELFF
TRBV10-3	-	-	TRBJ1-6	TGTGCCATCAGTGAGTGGGACAATCCCGCCACCCTCCACTTT	CAISEWDNPATLHF
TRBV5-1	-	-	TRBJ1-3	TGCGCCAGCAGCTTGGAAGACGGCGGGAACACCATATATTTT	CASSLEDGGNTIYF
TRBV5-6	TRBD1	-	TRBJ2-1	TGTGCCAGCAGCTTGTGGACAGGGCTTTACAATGAGCAGTTCTTC	CASSLWTGLYNEQFF
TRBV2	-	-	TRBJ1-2	TGTGCCAGCAGTGAAGCCAGGGGCTATGGCTACACCTTC	CASSEARGYGYTF
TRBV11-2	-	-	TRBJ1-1	TGTGCCAGCAGCTTAGGCCCAACGGAGGGCACTGAAGCTTTCTTT	CASSLGPTEGTEAFF
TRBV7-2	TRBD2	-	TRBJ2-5	TGTGCCAGCAGCTCGCGACTAGCGGGGGGCCAAGAGACCCAGTACTTC	CASSSRLAGGQETQYF
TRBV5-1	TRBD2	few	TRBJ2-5	TGCGCCAGCAGCCCCGGGACTAGGTTTGGAGAACAGTACTTC	CASSPGTRFGEQYF
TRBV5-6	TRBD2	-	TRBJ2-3	TGTGCCAGCAGCTTGTATGTAGGGACTAGCGGGATTGATACGCAGTATTTT	CASSLYVGTSGIDTQYF
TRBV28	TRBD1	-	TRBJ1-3	TGTGCCAGCAGTCTGACGGGACAGGGGTCCGGAAACACCATATATTTT	CASSLTGQGSGNTIYF
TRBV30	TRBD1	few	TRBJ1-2	TGTGCCTCAGGAGAGACAGGGGGCGGCTATGGCTACACCTTC	CASGETGGGYGYTF
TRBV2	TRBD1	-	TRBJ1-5	TGTGCCAGCGTCGAACAGGGGGCTGGTCAGCCCCAGCATTTT	CASVEQGAGQPQHF
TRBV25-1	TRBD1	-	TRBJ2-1	TGTGCCAGCAGAGTCCCCGGGACAGTTAAGAATGAGCAGTTCTTC	CASRVPGTVKNEQFF
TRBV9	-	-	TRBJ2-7	TGTGCCAGCAGCGTAGGTCAGACTTACGAGCAGTACTTC	CASSVGQTYEQYF
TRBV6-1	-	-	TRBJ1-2	TGTGCCAGCAGTGATGGGGCAGGGCCCTATGGCTACACCTTC	CASSDGAGPYGYTF
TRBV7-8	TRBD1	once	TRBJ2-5	TGTGCCAGCAGCCCAGGGACAGGGCAAGAGACCCAGTACTTC	CASSPGTGQETQYF
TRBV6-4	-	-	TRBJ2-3	TGTGCCAGCAGTGTAACAGGCGATCCCACAGATACGCAGTATTTT	CASSVTGDPTDTQYF
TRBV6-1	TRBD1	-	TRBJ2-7	TGTGCCAGCAGTGCGGGGACAGGGGGCAGCTACGAGCAGTACTTC	CASSAGTGGSYEQYF
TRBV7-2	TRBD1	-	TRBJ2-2	TGTGCCAGCAGCTCTAGACAGGGGGACGGGGAGCTGTTTTTT	CASSSRQGDGELFF
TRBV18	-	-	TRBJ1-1	TGTGCCAGCTCACCACCGGAGGGGAGCACTGAAGCTTTCTTT	CASSPPEGSTEAFF
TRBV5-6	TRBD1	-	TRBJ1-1	TGTGCCAGCAGCAAACCAGCGACAGGGCGGACTGAAGCTTTCTTT	CASSKPATGRTEAFF
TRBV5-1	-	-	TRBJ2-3	TGCGCCAGCAGCTTGGCCTCGCGGGACACAGATACGCAGTATTTT	CASSLASRDTDTQYF
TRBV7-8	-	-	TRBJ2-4	TGTGCCAGCAGCCCCGGAGGGAAAAACATTCAGTACTTC	CASSPGGKNIQYF
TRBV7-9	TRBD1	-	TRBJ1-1	TGTGCCAGCAGCTTAGTTAAGGGACAGGGGGCGAGGAACACTGAAGCTTTCTTT	CASSLVKGQGARNTEAFF